This T cell receptor beta chain was identified in a study of T-cell memory formation after mild COVID-19. In its sample, this clonotype was seen a few times. In TCRdb, the 5' RACE reads were re-called with MiXCR into one record per CDR3 protein. The sample includes 300,000 to 400,000 distinct CDR3 sequences, roughly 15% of them seen just once. The germline gives CDR1 MNHEY, CDR2 SMNVEV (reference sequence). V was shortened by 5 bases and J by 0 bases, with 10 bases between the two germline ends. The CDR3 has 15 residues. V gene TRBV27 combines with J gene TRBJ2-2; D perhaps matches TRBD2 (6 bases). The receptor's source is a man between 18 and 35 years old who had mild COVID-19 (a few samples of this study predate the infection). Cell type and time point are not known. The specimen was PBMCs or a T cell subset sorted from them (not recorded which). CDR3 loop: CASSRLGSNTGELFF. As DNA, the CDR3 is TGTGCCAGCAGTCGACTAGGATCGAACACCGGGGAGCTGTTTTTT.